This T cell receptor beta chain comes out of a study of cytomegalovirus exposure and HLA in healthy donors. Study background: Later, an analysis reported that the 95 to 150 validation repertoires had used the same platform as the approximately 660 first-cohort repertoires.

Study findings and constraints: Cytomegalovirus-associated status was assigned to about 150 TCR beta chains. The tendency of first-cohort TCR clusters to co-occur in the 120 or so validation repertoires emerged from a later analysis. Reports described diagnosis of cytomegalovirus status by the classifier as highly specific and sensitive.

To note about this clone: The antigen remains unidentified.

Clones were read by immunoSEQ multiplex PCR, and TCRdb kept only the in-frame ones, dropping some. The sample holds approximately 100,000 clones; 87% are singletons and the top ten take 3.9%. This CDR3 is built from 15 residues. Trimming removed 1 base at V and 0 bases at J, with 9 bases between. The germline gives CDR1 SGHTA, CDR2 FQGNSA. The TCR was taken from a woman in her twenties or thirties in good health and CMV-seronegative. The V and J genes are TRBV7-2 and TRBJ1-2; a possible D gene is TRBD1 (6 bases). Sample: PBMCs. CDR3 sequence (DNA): TGTGCCAGCAGCTTAGGGGGGACAACTAACTATGGCTACACCTTC. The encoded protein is CASSLGGTTNYGYTF.